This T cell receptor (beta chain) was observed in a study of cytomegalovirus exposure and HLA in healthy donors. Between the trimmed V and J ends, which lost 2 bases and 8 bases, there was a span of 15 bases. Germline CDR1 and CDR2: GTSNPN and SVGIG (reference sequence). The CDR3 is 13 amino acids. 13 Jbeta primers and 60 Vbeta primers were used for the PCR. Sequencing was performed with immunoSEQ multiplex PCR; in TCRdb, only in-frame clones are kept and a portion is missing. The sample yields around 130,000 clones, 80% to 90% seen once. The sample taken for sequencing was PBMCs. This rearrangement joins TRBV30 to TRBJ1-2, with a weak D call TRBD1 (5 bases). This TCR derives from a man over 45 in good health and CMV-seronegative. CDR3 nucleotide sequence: TGTGCCTGGAGTCGTGACAGACCTAGAGGCTACACCTTC. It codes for CAWSRDRPRGYTF.